The 18 T cell receptor beta chains given below trace back to one sample, sequenced in a study of cytomegalovirus exposure and HLA in healthy donors. The PCR used 60 Vbeta and 13 Jbeta primers. Sequenced by immunoSEQ multiplex PCR; TCRdb stores in-frame clones only, minus some. The sample lists roughly 170,000 clones, about 80% seen once, with 2% to 2.5% in the top ten. Material for sequencing was PBMCs. The receptors were sampled from a woman in her twenties or thirties in good health and CMV-seronegative.

The V call is TRBV6-5, the J call TRBJ2-5; maybe TRBD2 (6 bases). Trimming cost V 5 bases and J 0 bases, with 10 bases left between them. Germline CDR1 and CDR2: MNHEY and SVGAGI. The CDR3 is made up of 14 amino acids. CDR3 in amino acids: CASSPPGDQETQYF. The CDR3 nucleotides read TGTGCCAGCAGTCCCCCGGGGGACCAAGAGACCCAGTACTTC.

The chain combines TRBV27 with TRBJ1-2, with TRBD1 identical over 7 bases. V gave up 6 bases and J gave up 4 bases; unmatched junction bases: 35. Germline values: CDR1 MNHEY, CDR2 SMNVEV (reference sequence). This CDR3 comprises 23 residues. The CDR3 DNA reads as TGTGCCAGCAGCCATCCTAGGGACAGCTTGGGCTATATGATCAGGAAGCTGGGCTATGGCTACACCTTC. This gives the protein CASSHPRDSLGYMIRKLGYGYTF.

This clone was detected a few times. This rearrangement joins TRBV5-6 to TRBJ1-6; D is undetermined. V was shortened by 1 base and J by 10 bases, with 9 bases between the two germline ends. This CDR3 contains 13 residues. Germline V CDR1 and CDR2: SGHDT, YYEEEE. Here the CDR3 reads CASSLSGGSPLHF. The CDR3 DNA reads TGTGCCAGCAGCTTGTCGGGTGGGTCACCCCTCCACTTT.

The chain carries TRBV29-1 and TRBJ1-2; 10 bases match TRBD1. CDR1 SQVTM and CDR2 ANQGSEA come from the germline V gene. V lost 0 bases, J lost 10 bases, and 5 bases stayed unmatched. The CDR3 is 13 residues long. The CDR3 DNA reads TGCAGCGTTGAAGATCAGGGACAGGGGTCCTACACCTTC. Its protein is CSVEDQGQGSYTF.

This chain connects TRBV5-6 to TRBJ1-5; D is uncertain. Germline CDR1 reads SGHDT; CDR2 reads YYEEEE. The length of the CDR3 is 12 residues. The V end lost 5 bases, the J end lost 5 bases, and 8 bases lay between the germline ends. CDR3 in amino acids: CASSRGYQPQHF. The CDR3, as DNA: TGTGCCAGCAGTCGGGGTTATCAGCCCCAGCATTTT.

This chain uses TRBV27 with TRBJ2-3; 7 nucleotides match TRBD1. V dropped 2 bases and J dropped 3; count of bases not matched to a gene: 5. Germline assignment: CDR1 MNHEY and CDR2 SMNVEV (reference sequence). The CDR3 extends over 15 amino acids. The CDR3 here is CASSLLRDRTDTQYF. CDR3 sequence (DNA): TGTGCCAGCAGTTTACTGAGGGACAGAACAGATACGCAGTATTTT.

Details on this clone: The same CDR3 is also encoded by other DNA sequences in this sample. The V and J genes are TRBV6-1 and TRBJ1-1, with TRBD1 identical over 7 bases. The CDR3 has 15 residues. Germline assignment: CDR1 MNHNS and CDR2 SASEGT. The trim removed 4 bases at V and 6 bases at J, leaving 11 bases unmatched. The CDR3 region is CASSVRQGGESEAFF. In nucleotides, the CDR3 is TGTGCCAGCAGTGTTAGACAGGGAGGAGAGTCTGAAGCTTTCTTT.

This sequence joins TRBV7-2 and TRBJ2-5; 8 bases align to TRBD2. With V trimmed by 4 bases and J by 6 bases, 1 base remained unmatched. Germline lookup yields CDR1 SGHTA and CDR2 FQGNSA. This CDR3 spans 12 amino acids. The CDR3 reads CASSSGGKTQYF. The CDR3 DNA reads TGTGCCAGCAGCTCGGGGGGGAAGACCCAGTACTTC.

The chain uses TRBV4-1 and TRBJ1-3; D possibly corresponds to TRBD1 (5 bases). The CDR3 has 15 residues. V lost 6 bases, J lost 2 bases, and 14 bases lay in between. Germline assignment: CDR1 MGHRA and CDR2 YSYEKL. In DNA form, the CDR3 reads TGCGCCAGCAGGAACCTAGGGGAGGCTGGAAACACCATATATTTT. Amino acids: CASRNLGEAGNTIYF.

The chain carries TRBV7-8 and TRBJ2-7; 9 nucleotides match TRBD2. The CDR3 contains 15 residues. Losses at the gene ends were 2 bases for V and 4 bases for J; bases not matched to a gene: 6. The germline V gene has CDR1 SGHVS and CDR2 FQNEAQ. In DNA form, the CDR3 reads TGTGCCAGCAGCTTACCAAGGGGACTAGCTTACGAGCAGTACTTC. Translated, it gives CASSLPRGLAYEQYF. Full variable domain (outside the CDR3, taken from reference TRBV7-8 and TRBJ2-7): GAGVSQSPRYKVAKRGQDVALRCDPISGHVSLFWYQQALGQGPEFLTYFQNEAQLDKSGLPSDRFFAERPEGSVSTLKIQRTQQEDSAVYLCASSLPRGLAYEQYFGPGTRLTVT.

This clone was observed a few times. The genes are TRBV28 and TRBJ1-5, with a possible D match to TRBD1 (5 bases). The germline V and J ends were trimmed by 7 bases and 6 bases, with 13 bases remaining between them. Germline V lookup: CDR1 MDHEN, CDR2 SYDVKM. This CDR3 is built from 13 residues. CDR3 residues: CASILGRGQPQHF. The CDR3, as DNA: TGTGCCAGCATCCTGGGTAGGGGTCAGCCCCAGCATTTT.

The chain combines TRBV6-6 with TRBJ2-5; 9 nucleotides match TRBD1. Unmatched junction bases numbered 12, after V lost 9 bases and J lost 4 bases. Germline lookup yields CDR1 MNHNY and CDR2 SVGAGI (reference sequence). The length of the CDR3 is 15 residues. The CDR3 DNA reads as TGTGCCAGTCCGAGGGGACAGGGTTTTGGAGAGACCCAGTACTTC. It specifies CASPRGQGFGETQYF.

V is TRBV7-2 and J is TRBJ1-6; no definite D call. Looked up from germline, CDR1 is SGHTA and CDR2 is FQGNSA. The length of the CDR3 is 13 residues. V was shortened by 1 base and J by 8 bases, with 6 bases between the two germline ends. In nucleotides, the CDR3 is TGTGCCAGCAGCTTAGTCGGGGATTCACCCCTCCACTTT. It codes for CASSLVGDSPLHF.

V is TRBV4-3 and J is TRBJ1-3, with 7 positions matching TRBD1. Germline V CDR1 and CDR2: LGHNA, YSLEER. J was trimmed by 1 base and V by 2 bases; bases with no gene match: 5. CDR3 length: 16 amino acids. This chain's CDR3 is CASSQRQGVSGNTIYF. The CDR3 region has the DNA TGCGCCAGCAGCCAAAGACAGGGCGTGTCTGGAAACACCATATATTTT.

J is TRBJ2-6 and V is TRBV28, with 7 bases fitting TRBD1. V was clipped by 4 bases and J by 4 bases; unmatched bases: 10. This CDR3 contains 17 residues. Germline CDR1 is MDHEN and CDR2 is SYDVKM. The CDR3 DNA reads TGTGCCAGCAGTTCCACCAGGGGGTATACCGGGGCCAACGTCCTGACTTTC. As protein: CASSSTRGYTGANVLTF.

The V gene is TRBV18, the J gene TRBJ2-2, with 7 bases aligning to TRBD2. The CDR3 runs 14 residues. CDR1 and CDR2 (germline): KGHSH, LQKENI. Trimming cost V 5 bases and J 4 bases; bases outside gene matches: 4. CDR3 in DNA: TGTGCCAGCTCAGAACTAGCGACCACCGGGGAGCTGTTTTTT. Translated: CASSELATTGELFF.

V usage is TRBV7-3 and J usage is TRBJ2-3, with a tentative D call TRBD2 (5 bases). The CDR3 is made up of 16 amino acids. Trimming stripped 2 bases from V and 4 bases from J, with 16 bases between. Germline values: CDR1 SGHTA, CDR2 FQGTGA. CDR3 DNA sequence: TGTGCCAGCAGCTTAGAGGCTAGCCAGGTTGCAGATACGCAGTATTTT. As protein: CASSLEASQVADTQYF.

The chain links TRBV25-1 to TRBJ1-6; tentative D call: TRBD1 (6 bases). Germline V gene lookup returns CDR1 MGHDK and CDR2 SYGVNS. The CDR3 loop spans 15 amino acids. Between the trimmed V and J ends, which lost 4 bases and 4 bases, there was a span of 11 bases. Here the CDR3 DNA reads TGTGCCAGCAGTGGCCAACAGGGTTATAATTCACCCCTCCACTTT. It encodes CASSGQQGYNSPLHF.